Presented here are 16 T cell receptor beta chains from one specimen sequenced in a study of T cell repertoires in cytomegalovirus infection. These TCRs are of unknown antigen specificity. A single record per CDR3 protein comes from TCRdb applying MiXCR to the reads. The sample shows hundreds of thousands of distinct CDR3 sequences, around a third of them seen only once. Sequences were derived from cultured CD8+ T cells from PBMCs, sampled from culture after CMV antigen stimulation. These receptors came from a human donor in good health (CMV status not recorded). Some clones in this sample may be carry-over from other donors' samples.

This clonotype was found a few times. The V call is TRBV27, the J call TRBJ2-7; weak D call: TRBD2 (7 bases). This CDR3 region has 14 residues. Germline loops: CDR1 MNHEY, CDR2 SMNVEV (reference sequence). Trimming stripped 5 bases from V and 6 bases from J, with 17 bases between. The CDR3 here is CASSPTGGLSEQYF. CDR3 DNA sequence: TGTGCCAGCAGTCCTACGGGGGGCCTATCCGAGCAGTACTTC.

The rearrangement links TRBV4-2 to TRBJ2-7; 8 nucleotides align to TRBD1. This CDR3 has 16 amino acids. CDR1 is LGHNA and CDR2 is YNFKEQ in the germline V gene. Unmatched junction bases numbered 13, after V lost 6 bases and J lost 3 bases. CDR3 residues: CASSSRSGQGFYEQYF. Written as DNA, the CDR3 is TGTGCCAGCAGTTCAAGGTCCGGACAGGGTTTCTACGAGCAGTACTTC.

This clonotype was counted between two and nine times. The chain has TRBV7-6 and TRBJ2-5; 9 bases are a match to TRBD2. V gave up 3 bases and J gave up 4 bases; unmatched junction bases: 6. Germline V gene lookup returns CDR1 SGHVS and CDR2 FNYEAQ. The CDR3 length is 15 residues. CDR3 loop: CASSFGGGAGETQYF. CDR3 DNA sequence: TGTGCCAGCAGCTTTGGCGGGGGGGCGGGAGAGACCCAGTACTTC. The variable domain in full, with the rest retrieved from reference TRBV7-6 and TRBJ2-5, is GAGVSQSPRYKVTKRGQDVALRCDPISGHVSLYWYRQALGQGPEFLTYFNYEAQQDKSGLPNDRFSAERPEGSISTLTIQRTEQRDSAMYRCASSFGGGAGETQYFGPGTRLLVL.

This chain connects TRBV12-5 to TRBJ2-2, with 8 positions matching TRBD1. Germline values: CDR1 LGHNT, CDR2 FRNRAP. This CDR3 is built from 16 residues. Trimming took 5 bases from V and 2 from J; bases not matched to a gene: 7. The CDR3 loop is CASGLGGQANTGELFF. CDR3 bases: TGTGCTAGTGGTCTAGGGGGACAGGCCAACACCGGGGAGCTGTTTTTT.

This clonotype was seen at least ten times. The rearrangement joins TRBV7-9 to TRBJ1-4; D perhaps matches TRBD1 (6 bases). Deletions cut 6 bases from V and 5 bases from J, with 7 bases between. The CDR3 loop spans 12 amino acids. Per the germline V gene, CDR1 is SEHNR and CDR2 is FQNEAQ (reference sequence). The CDR3 loop reads CASRQGNEKLFF. CDR3 nucleotide sequence: TGTGCCAGCAGGCAGGGGAATGAAAAACTGTTTTTT.

In the case of this clonotype: Its ends do not fully match the called genes, so a read error is possible. This CDR3 is CASRGGTGNSGTNVLTF. For the CDR3, the DNA is TGTGCCAGCAGGGGAGGGACAGGTAACTCTGGGACCAACGTCCTGACTTTC. The chain has TRBV27 and TRBJ2-6, with a tentative D call TRBD1 (8 bases). CDR1 is MNHEY, CDR2 SMNVEV, per germline (reference sequence). This CDR3 contains 17 residues.

CDR3 sequence (DNA): TGTGCCAGCAGTTGGGGAGGGGAAGGCTACGAGCAGTACTTC. Protein product: CASSWGGEGYEQYF. The J gene is TRBJ2-7, the V gene TRBV28, with TRBD2 matching over 7 bases. The CDR3 is 14 amino acids. V shed 4 bases, J shed 3 bases, and the junction held 6 bases outside the gene matches. CDR1 MDHEN and CDR2 SYDVKM come from the germline V gene.

This clonotype was detected a few times. This chain links TRBV10-3 with TRBJ1-1; perhaps TRBD1 as D (6 bases). The CDR3 is made up of 14 amino acids. Germline V CDR1 and CDR2: ENHRY, SYGVKD. V gave up 10 bases and J gave up 4 bases, with 19 bases separating them. CDR3 sequence: CASLVGRGSTEAFF. The CDR3 region has the DNA TGTGCCAGCTTAGTGGGGAGGGGGAGCACTGAAGCTTTCTTT.

The chain carries TRBV12-3 or TRBV12-4 and TRBJ1-5; 8 bases line up with TRBD1. The CDR3 contains 14 residues. V lost 6 bases and J lost 5; bases outside the gene matches: 6. The CDR3 DNA sequence: TGTGCCAGCAGCGTCAGGGGGCCAGATCAGCCCCAGCATTTT. It codes for CASSVRGPDQPQHF.

V and J are TRBV5-5 and TRBJ1-2; TRBD1 matches at 8 bases. J was trimmed by 4 bases and V by 1 base; bases with no gene match: 6. CDR3 length: 15 amino acids. Germline lookup yields CDR1 SGHKS and CDR2 YYEKEE (reference sequence). The CDR3 reads CASSLRSGGIYGYTF. The CDR3 region has the DNA TGTGCCAGCAGCTTGCGCTCAGGGGGCATCTATGGCTACACCTTC.

This chain uses TRBV7-2 with TRBJ1-4; the match to TRBD1 covers 8 bases. The CDR3 extends over 15 amino acids. V dropped 4 bases and J dropped 5; count of bases not matched to a gene: 6. The germline CDR1 and CDR2 sequences are SGHTA and FQGNSA. The CDR3 spells CASSSHRGGNEKLFF. As DNA, the CDR3 is TGTGCCAGCAGCTCTCACAGGGGGGGAAATGAAAAACTGTTTTTT.

The V gene is TRBV19, the J gene TRBJ1-1; possible D gene TRBD1, 5 bases. Germline CDR1 and CDR2: LNHDA and SQIVND (reference sequence). The V and J ends lost 7 bases and 0 bases respectively, with 12 bases between them. This CDR3 spans 14 amino acids. The CDR3 coding sequence is TGTGCCAGTACCCCGGGGCAGGTGAACACTGAAGCTTTCTTT. Translating gives CASTPGQVNTEAFF.

The rearrangement links TRBV9 to TRBJ2-3; D is unresolved. The CDR3 has 11 amino acids. Trimming removed 0 bases from V and 11 bases from J, with 7 bases in between. Germline assignment: CDR1 SGDLS and CDR2 YYNGEE. The DNA for the CDR3 is TGTGCCAGCAGCGTAGGGACCCAGCAGTATTTT. It specifies CASSVGTQQYF.

This chain uses TRBV7-6 with TRBJ2-5; D call uncertain. V lost 4 bases, J lost 5 bases, and 11 bases lay in between. Germline V lookup: CDR1 SGHVS, CDR2 FNYEAQ. The CDR3 is 13 amino acids. This CDR3 reads CASSSGRWETQYF. CDR3 coding DNA: TGTGCCAGCAGCTCCGGGCGGTGGGAGACCCAGTACTTC.

This clonotype has at least ten counts. The J gene is TRBJ2-2, the V gene TRBV7-9, with D possibly matching TRBD1 (6 bases). The CDR3 spans 16 residues. Germline assignment: CDR1 SEHNR and CDR2 FQNEAQ (reference sequence). V lost 5 bases to trimming and J lost 2 bases, with 15 bases between them. The CDR3 sequence: CASSARTEVNTGELFF. The CDR3 nucleotides are TGTGCCAGCAGCGCCCGGACAGAGGTTAACACCGGGGAGCTGTTTTTT. Complete variable domain (other parts from reference TRBV7-9 and TRBJ2-2): DTGVSQNPRHKITKRGQNVTFRCDPISEHNRLYWYRQTLGQGPEFLTYFQNEAQLEKSRLLSDRFSAERPKGSFSTLEIQRTEQGDSAMYLCASSARTEVNTGELFFGEGSRLTVL.

V and J are TRBV29-1 and TRBJ2-2, with 7 bases identical to TRBD2. Germline V CDR1 and CDR2: SQVTM, ANQGSEA. The trim removed 3 bases at V and 4 bases at J, leaving 5 bases unmatched. CDR3 length: 14 amino acids. This CDR3 reads CSVDFGGVTGELFF. The DNA for the CDR3 is TGCAGCGTTGACTTTGGGGGGGTCACCGGGGAGCTGTTTTTT.